Given below is one T cell receptor (beta chain) in context. This sample was included in a study of blood T cell repertoires in COVID-19. Study-level information: Samples of COVID-19 (acute and convalescent) were obtained from the United States, Italy and Spain.

Only in-frame clones appear in the TCRdb table, and some are missing; sequencing was by immunoSEQ multiplex PCR. This sample has more than 150,000 clones; over 75% occur once, and the top ten carry around 2.7%. Trimming removed 2 bases at V and 1 base at J, with 12 bases between. The CDR3 has 15 amino acids. Germline CDR1 reads MDHEN; CDR2 reads SYDVKM. This clonotype was sampled from a man in his forties or fifties with active or convalescent COVID-19. Sequencing used peripheral blood. The rearrangement uses TRBV28 and TRBJ2-7; D may be TRBD2 (6 bases). The CDR3 spells CASSLIAAISYEQYF. CDR3 bases: TGTGCCAGCAGTTTAATAGCGGCGATTTCCTACGAGCAGTACTTC.